The next 8 T cell receptor beta chains were all read from a single sample in a study of T cell clonality in common variable immunodeficiency. Data came from immunoSEQ multiplex PCR; TCRdb stores just in-frame clones and leaves some out. The profile covers tens of thousands of clones, none occurring a single time. The material sequenced was peripheral blood mononuclear cells. The receptor set was obtained from a person between 18 and 75 years old in good health.

This clone turned up a few times. From the germline J gene comes the end of the CDR3, since the read stops 3 residues before it. The chain employs TRBV2 and TRBJ2-3; D call uncertain. Per the germline V gene, CDR1 is SNHLY and CDR2 is FYNNEI. CDR3 length equals 11 residues. The CDR3 loop is CASKQEETQYF. CDR3 DNA (partial): TGTGCCAGCAAGCAGGAAGAGACG.

Remarks on this clone: The read ends 3 residues before the CDR3 terminus; that terminus is restored from the germline J gene. V is TRBV30 and J is TRBJ2-3; weak D call: TRBD2 (6 bases). The germline V gene encodes CDR1 GTSNPN and CDR2 SVGIG (reference sequence). The length of the CDR3 is 14 residues. Trimming removed 2 bases at V and 0 bases at J, with 9 bases between. The CDR3 loop reads CAWSPGLSTDTQYF. The CDR3 DNA, read in part, is TGTGCCTGGAGTCCTGGACTAAGCACAGATACG.

This clone was picked up many times. The CDR3 end is not reached by the read, which stops 3 residues before it; the germline J gene fills it in. This sequence joins TRBV10-3 and TRBJ1-5, with TRBD1 matching over 7 bases. The V and J ends lost 0 bases and 0 bases, in that order; junction bases with no gene match: 2. CDR1 is ENHRY and CDR2 is SYGVKD in the germline V gene. The CDR3 consists of 16 residues. CDR3 DNA (partial): TGTGCCATCAGTGAGTCGACAGGGCCTAGCAATCAGCCC. Amino acid sequence: CAISESTGPSNQP. The CDR3 reads in full as CAISESTGPSNQPQHF.

This clone has more than one count but fewer than ten. The observed sequence ends 3 residues before the CDR3 terminus, with the missing tail filled in from the germline J gene. The rearrangement uses TRBV7-9 and TRBJ1-2, with 7 bases matching TRBD1. The CDR3 runs 14 residues. Germline CDR1 is SEHNR and CDR2 is FQNEAQ (reference sequence). CDR3 region: CASSLGQGPYDYTF. The sequenced part of the CDR3 DNA is TGTGCCAGCAGCTTAGGACAGGGACCTTACGAC.

This clone was observed at least ten times. CDR3 residues: CASSSTGLAGWNNEQFF. The sequenced CDR3 bases are TGTGCCAGCAGCTCTACTGGACTAGCGGGATGGAACAATGAG. This sequence joins TRBV13 and TRBJ2-1; 12 bases fit TRBD2. The CDR3 end lies 3 residues beyond the end of the read and is filled in from the germline J gene. Per the germline V gene, CDR1 is PRHDT and CDR2 is FYEKMQ (reference sequence). The CDR3 sequence is 17 residues long. The trim removed 4 bases at V and 5 bases at J, leaving 9 bases unmatched. Filled out from reference TRBV13 and TRBJ2-1, the complete variable domain reads AAGVIQSPRHLIKEKRETATLKCYPIPRHDTVYWYQQGPGQDPQFLISFYEKMQSDKGSIPDRFSAQQFSDYHSELNMSSLELGDSALYFCASSSTGLAGWNNEQFFGPGTRLTVL.

This clone was counted many times. Coverage ceases 3 residues before the CDR3 finishes, and the germline J gene fills in the end. The chain couples TRBV7-8 to TRBJ2-3; D may correspond to TRBD1 or TRBD2 (6 bases each). The CDR3 sequence is 15 residues long. Trimming took off 5 bases at V and 2 bases at J, with 14 bases between the two ends. CDR1 and CDR2 from the germline V gene are SGHVS and FQNEAQ. CDR3 residues: CASSPRRGHTDTQYF. CDR3 bases read: TGTGCCAGCAGCCCGCGGAGGGGACACACAGATACG.

Ten or more counts support this clone. Coverage ceases 3 residues before the CDR3 finishes, and the germline J gene fills in the end. This rearrangement joins TRBV23-1 to TRBJ2-6; 9 positions match TRBD2. TRBV23-1 is sorted into the ORF group, with uncertain function. There are 22 residues in the CDR3. After removal of 4 bases from V and 0 bases from J, the junction contained 19 bases not matched to a gene. The CDR3 loop is CASSPAGGSSDDHLSGANVLTF. CDR3 DNA (partial): TGCGCCAGCAGTCCTGCGGGGGGGAGTTCTGACGACCATCTCTCTGGGGCCAACGTC.

This clone was counted many times. The read gets to within 3 residues of the CDR3 end, and the germline J gene fills in the rest. V usage is TRBV28 and J usage is TRBJ2-7, with 8 bases fitting TRBD2. Germline-derived CDR1 and CDR2 are MDHEN and SYDVKM. This CDR3 has 18 residues. With 5 bases clipped from V and 6 bases from J, the junction kept 21 bases outside the gene matches. Here the CDR3 reads CASSPLSGRGSTTSEQYF. The DNA read from the CDR3 is TGTGCCAGCAGTCCACTAAGCGGGAGAGGTTCCACTACTAGCGAG.